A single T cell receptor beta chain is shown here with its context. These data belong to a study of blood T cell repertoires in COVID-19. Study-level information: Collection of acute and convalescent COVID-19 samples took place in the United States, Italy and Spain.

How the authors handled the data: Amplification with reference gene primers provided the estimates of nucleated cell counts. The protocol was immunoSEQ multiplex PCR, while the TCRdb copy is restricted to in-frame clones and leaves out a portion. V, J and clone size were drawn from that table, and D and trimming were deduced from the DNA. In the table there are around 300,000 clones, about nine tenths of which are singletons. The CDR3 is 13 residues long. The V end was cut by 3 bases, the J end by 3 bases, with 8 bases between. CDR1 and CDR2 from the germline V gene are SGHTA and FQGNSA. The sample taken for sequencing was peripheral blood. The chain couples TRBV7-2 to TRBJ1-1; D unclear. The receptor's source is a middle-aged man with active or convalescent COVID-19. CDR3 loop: CASSFARDTEAFF. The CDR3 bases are TGTGCCAGCAGCTTTGCGCGGGACACTGAAGCTTTCTTT.